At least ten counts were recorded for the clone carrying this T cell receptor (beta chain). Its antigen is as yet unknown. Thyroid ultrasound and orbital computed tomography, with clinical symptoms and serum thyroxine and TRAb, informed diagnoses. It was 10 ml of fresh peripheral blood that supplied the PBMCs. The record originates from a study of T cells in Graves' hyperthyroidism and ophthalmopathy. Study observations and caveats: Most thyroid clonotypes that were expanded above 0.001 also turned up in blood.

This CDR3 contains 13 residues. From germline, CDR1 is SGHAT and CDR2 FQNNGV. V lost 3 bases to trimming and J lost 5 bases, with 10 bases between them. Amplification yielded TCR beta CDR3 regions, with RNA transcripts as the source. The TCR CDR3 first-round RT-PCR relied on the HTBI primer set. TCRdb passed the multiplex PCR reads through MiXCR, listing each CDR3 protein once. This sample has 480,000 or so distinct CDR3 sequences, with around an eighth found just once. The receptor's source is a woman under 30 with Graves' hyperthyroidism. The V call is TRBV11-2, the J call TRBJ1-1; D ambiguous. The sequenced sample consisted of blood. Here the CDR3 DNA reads TGTGCCAGCAGCTTCCCGGTGCAGACTGAAGCTTTCTTT. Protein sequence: CASSFPVQTEAFF.